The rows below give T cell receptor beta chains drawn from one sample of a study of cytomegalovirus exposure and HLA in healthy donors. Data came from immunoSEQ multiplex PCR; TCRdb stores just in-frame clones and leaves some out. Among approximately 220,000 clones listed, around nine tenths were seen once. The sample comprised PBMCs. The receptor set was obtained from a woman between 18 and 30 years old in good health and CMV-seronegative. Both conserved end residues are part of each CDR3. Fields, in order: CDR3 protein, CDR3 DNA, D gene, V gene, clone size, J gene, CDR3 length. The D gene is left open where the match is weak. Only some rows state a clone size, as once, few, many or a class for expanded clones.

CDR3: CASSKTSGSFGSGYNEQFF
DNA: TGCGCCAGCAGCAAGACTAGCGGGAGCTTTGGGTCGGGTTACAATGAGCAGTTCTTC
D: TRBD2
V: TRBV5-1
size: -
J: TRBJ2-1
length: 19

CDR3: CASSLRNSGANVLTF
DNA: TGTGCCAGCAGCTTGCGAAATTCTGGGGCCAACGTCCTGACTTTC
D: -
V: TRBV7-2
size: -
J: TRBJ2-6
length: 15

CDR3: CASSPRLSGNEEQYF
DNA: TGTGCCAGCAGTCCCCGGTTGTCGGGGAACGAGGAGCAGTACTTC
D: -
V: TRBV6-5
size: -
J: TRBJ2-7
length: 15

CDR3: CASSSAGYGYTF
DNA: TGTGCCAGCAGTTCCGCGGGCTATGGCTACACCTTC
D: -
V: TRBV6-5
size: -
J: TRBJ1-2
length: 12

CDR3: CSVVQGTNYGYTF
DNA: TGCAGCGTTGTCCAGGGGACCAACTATGGCTACACCTTC
D: -
V: TRBV29-1
size: -
J: TRBJ1-2
length: 13

CDR3: CATSRGLAGFELKGQETQYF
DNA: TGTGCCACCAGCAGAGGACTAGCGGGATTTGAGTTAAAGGGGCAAGAGACCCAGTACTTC
D: TRBD2
V: TRBV15
size: -
J: TRBJ2-5
length: 20

CDR3: CATRAPGRDYGYTF
DNA: TGTGCCACCAGAGCCCCAGGGAGGGACTATGGCTACACCTTC
D: -
V: TRBV7-9
size: -
J: TRBJ1-2
length: 14

CDR3: CASSPQLAGSDEQYF
DNA: TGTGCCAGCAGCCCCCAGCTAGCGGGTTCGGACGAGCAGTACTTC
D: TRBD2
V: TRBV13
size: -
J: TRBJ2-7
length: 15

CDR3: CASSLTGAIYEQYF
DNA: TGTGCCAGCAGCTTGACGGGAGCGATCTACGAGCAGTACTTC
D: -
V: TRBV5-4
size: -
J: TRBJ2-7
length: 14

CDR3: CASSPQGTYSYEQYF
DNA: TGTGCCAGCAGCCCCCAGGGGACATACTCCTACGAGCAGTACTTC
D: -
V: TRBV7-2
size: -
J: TRBJ2-7
length: 15

CDR3: CTSSQDSHSGRSYEQYF
DNA: TGCACCAGCAGCCAAGACTCCCATAGCGGGCGCTCCTACGAGCAGTACTTC
D: -
V: TRBV1
size: -
J: TRBJ2-7
length: 17

CDR3: CASTPEGHDEAFF
DNA: TGTGCCAGTACCCCAGAGGGACATGATGAAGCTTTCTTT
D: -
V: TRBV19
size: -
J: TRBJ1-1
length: 13

CDR3: CASSPQGQNTEAFF
DNA: TGTGCCAGCAGTCCCCAGGGACAGAACACTGAAGCTTTCTTT
D: -
V: TRBV28
size: -
J: TRBJ1-1
length: 14

CDR3: CATGETSGNTIYF
DNA: TGTGCCACCGGGGAGACCTCTGGAAACACCATATATTTT
D: -
V: TRBV6-5
size: once
J: TRBJ1-3
length: 13

CDR3: CASSTRAWETQYF
DNA: TGTGCCAGCAGCACGAGGGCCTGGGAGACCCAGTACTTC
D: -
V: TRBV21-1
size: once
J: TRBJ2-5
length: 13

CDR3: CASRWDRVGPEAFF
DNA: TGTGCCAGCAGATGGGACAGGGTCGGTCCTGAAGCTTTCTTT
D: TRBD1
V: TRBV6-6
size: -
J: TRBJ1-1
length: 14

CDR3: CASIFRRKLYF
DNA: TGTGCCAGTATTTTCCGCAGGAAACTGTATTTT
D: -
V: TRBV2
size: -
J: TRBJ2-3
length: 11

CDR3: CAISEMGIPLNTEAFF
DNA: TGTGCCATCAGTGAGATGGGCATCCCCTTGAACACTGAAGCTTTCTTT
D: -
V: TRBV10-3
size: -
J: TRBJ1-1
length: 16

CDR3: CASSISGSSYSYEQYF
DNA: TGTGCCAGTAGTATAAGCGGGAGTAGCTACTCCTACGAGCAGTACTTC
D: TRBD2
V: TRBV19
size: -
J: TRBJ2-7
length: 16

CDR3: CASSLWESSSVNEKLFF
DNA: TGTGCCAGCAGCTTATGGGAGTCCTCAAGCGTTAATGAAAAACTGTTTTTT
D: -
V: TRBV11-2
size: -
J: TRBJ1-4
length: 17

CDR3: CSAEGSGSPSF
DNA: TGCAGTGCTGAGGGCTCCGGGTCTCCCTCATTC
D: -
V: TRBV20-1
size: once
J: TRBJ2-7
length: 11

CDR3: CASSLYPGGLGTEAFF
DNA: TGTGCCAGCAGTTTATACCCAGGGGGCCTTGGCACTGAAGCTTTCTTT
D: TRBD1
V: TRBV27
size: -
J: TRBJ1-1
length: 16

CDR3: CASRGLAGASEQFF
DNA: TGTGCCAGCAGAGGACTAGCGGGAGCATCCGAGCAGTTCTTC
D: TRBD2
V: TRBV2
size: -
J: TRBJ2-1
length: 14

CDR3: CASSPTGQLNTEAFF
DNA: TGTGCCAGCAGCCCGACGGGACAGTTGAACACTGAAGCTTTCTTT
D: TRBD1
V: TRBV6-1
size: -
J: TRBJ1-1
length: 15

CDR3: CARNRGKSYNEQFF
DNA: TGTGCCAGAAACAGGGGGAAATCCTACAATGAGCAGTTCTTC
D: TRBD1
V: TRBV2
size: -
J: TRBJ2-1
length: 14

CDR3: CASSQELAGLDEQFF
DNA: TGTGCCAGCAGCCAGGAATTAGCGGGACTGGATGAGCAGTTCTTC
D: TRBD2
V: TRBV2
size: few
J: TRBJ2-1
length: 15

CDR3: CASSRRRGGQGCGYTF
DNA: TGTGCCAGCTCACGCCGGAGGGGGGGACAGGGCTGTGGCTACACCTTC
D: TRBD1
V: TRBV18
size: -
J: TRBJ1-2
length: 16

CDR3: CASSSLPYNEQFF
DNA: TGTGCCAGCAGCTCACTTCCCTACAATGAGCAGTTCTTC
D: -
V: TRBV5-5
size: -
J: TRBJ2-1
length: 13

CDR3: CASQGANTEAFF
DNA: TGTGCCAGCCAGGGGGCCAACACTGAAGCTTTCTTT
D: TRBD1
V: TRBV2
size: -
J: TRBJ1-1
length: 12

CDR3: CASSPGLASRYEQFF
DNA: TGTGCCAGCAGTCCGGGACTAGCGTCGAGGTATGAGCAGTTCTTC
D: TRBD2
V: TRBV6-4
size: -
J: TRBJ2-1
length: 15

CDR3: CASSFARDRELAGELFF
DNA: TGCGCCAGCAGCTTCGCCCGGGACAGGGAATTGGCCGGGGAGCTGTTTTTT
D: TRBD1
V: TRBV5-1
size: -
J: TRBJ2-2
length: 17

CDR3: CASSLGGRSYNEQFF
DNA: TGTGCCAGCAGCTTAGGCGGGCGCTCCTACAATGAGCAGTTCTTC
D: -
V: TRBV7-6
size: -
J: TRBJ2-1
length: 15

CDR3: CASSQEDRDHGYTF
DNA: TGTGCCAGCAGCCAAGAGGACAGGGACCATGGCTACACCTTC
D: TRBD1
V: TRBV4-2
size: -
J: TRBJ1-2
length: 14

CDR3: CASSLGAGPYYEQYF
DNA: TGTGCCAGCAGCTTGGGGGCGGGACCTTACTACGAGCAGTACTTC
D: -
V: TRBV5-8
size: -
J: TRBJ2-7
length: 15

CDR3: CASSVGPSNTGELFF
DNA: TGTGCCAGCAGCGTAGGGCCTTCGAACACCGGGGAGCTGTTTTTT
D: -
V: TRBV9
size: -
J: TRBJ2-2
length: 15

CDR3: CASSQAPSGKGEETQYF
DNA: TGCGCCAGCAGCCAAGCCCCTAGCGGGAAAGGTGAAGAGACCCAGTACTTC
D: TRBD2
V: TRBV4-1
size: -
J: TRBJ2-5
length: 17

CDR3: CASSTAGVPLGNSPLHF
DNA: TGCGCCAGCAGCACCGCAGGGGTCCCGTTAGGAAATTCACCCCTCCACTTT
D: -
V: TRBV5-1
size: -
J: TRBJ1-6
length: 17

CDR3: CASSSSTGVNTIYF
DNA: TGCGCCAGCAGCTCGTCAACAGGGGTTAACACCATATATTTT
D: TRBD1
V: TRBV5-1
size: -
J: TRBJ1-3
length: 14

CDR3: CASSPTGQGANTEAFF
DNA: TGTGCCAGCAGTCCAACAGGACAGGGGGCGAACACTGAAGCTTTCTTT
D: TRBD1
V: TRBV27
size: once
J: TRBJ1-1
length: 16

CDR3: CASSRPRGGASEGYTF
DNA: TGTGCCAGCAGCCGACCCAGAGGGGGGGCGTCGGAAGGCTACACCTTC
D: -
V: TRBV16
size: -
J: TRBJ1-2
length: 16